The rows below give T cell receptor beta chains drawn from one sample of a study of naive and memory T cell subsets. TCRdb used MiXCR to reprocess the UMI-ligation and nested PCR reads, holding one entry per CDR3 protein. The data hold roughly 98,000 distinct CDR3 sequences, with 6% to 7.5% observed a single time. What was sequenced was central memory CD4+ T cells from blood. All receptors derive from a human donor in good health. Both conserved end residues are part of each CDR3. D genes are given only for firm matches. Clone size, where shown, is once, few, many, or a class for clones that have expanded.

J: TRBJ1-2
V: TRBV7-2
size: few
D: NA
DNA: TGTGCCAGCAGCTTAATGAACTATGGCTACACCTTC
CDR3: CASSLMNYGYTF

J: TRBJ1-5
V: TRBV2
size: many
D: TRBD1
DNA: TGTGCCAGCAGTGGACAGGGAGTTGGTAGTGGGAATCAGCCCCAGCATTTT
CDR3: CASSGQGVGSGNQPQHF

J: TRBJ2-2
V: TRBV2
size: many
D: NA
DNA: TGTGCCAGCAGCGCGGAGAACACCGGGGAGCTGTTTTTT
CDR3: CASSAENTGELFF

J: TRBJ2-7
V: TRBV3-1
size: NA
D: NA
DNA: TGTGCCAGCAGCCAGTCAGGCAGCTCCTACGAGCAGTACTTC
CDR3: CASSQSGSSYEQYF

J: TRBJ2-5
V: TRBV5-1
size: many
D: NA
DNA: TGCGCCAGCAGCTTGGACAGCACTCAAGAGACCCAGTACTTC
CDR3: CASSLDSTQETQYF

J: TRBJ2-4
V: TRBV7-9
size: few
D: NA
DNA: TGTGCCAGCAGCTTAGCGTCAGGGTCGGCCAAAAACATTCAGTACTTC
CDR3: CASSLASGSAKNIQYF

J: TRBJ2-5
V: TRBV10-3
size: few
D: TRBD2
DNA: TGTGCCATCGGGACTAGCGGCCAAGAGACCCAGTACTTC
CDR3: CAIGTSGQETQYF

J: TRBJ2-3
V: TRBV12-3/TRBV12-4
size: many
D: NA
DNA: TGTGCCAGCAGTTTTCTGGTGGCCACAGATACGCAGTATTTT
CDR3: CASSFLVATDTQYF

J: TRBJ1-3
V: TRBV28
size: many
D: NA
DNA: TGTGCCAGCAGTTTAGTCCGGTTCGCTTCTGGAAACACCATATATTTT
CDR3: CASSLVRFASGNTIYF

J: TRBJ2-1
V: TRBV7-2
size: NA
D: TRBD1
DNA: TGTGCCAGCAGCTTAGGCTCCGGGACAGGGGAGGTGAGGGAGCAGTTCTTC
CDR3: CASSLGSGTGEVREQFF

J: TRBJ2-6
V: TRBV7-2
size: many
D: NA
DNA: TGTGCCAGCAGCCGCACAGGGATCTCTGGGGCCAACGTCCTGACTTTC
CDR3: CASSRTGISGANVLTF

J: TRBJ2-3
V: TRBV12-3/TRBV12-4
size: NA
D: NA
DNA: TGTGCCAGCTACCTAGCCGGGCGGCAGAATACGCAGTATTTT
CDR3: CASYLAGRQNTQYF

J: TRBJ2-6
V: TRBV7-3
size: many
D: NA
DNA: TGTGCCAGCAGTGTTACGTCGTCTGGGGCCAACGTCCTGACTTTC
CDR3: CASSVTSSGANVLTF

J: TRBJ2-1
V: TRBV9
size: few
D: TRBD2
DNA: TGTGCCAGCAGCGTAGAAGTTAGCGGGACCTACAATGAGCAGTTCTTC
CDR3: CASSVEVSGTYNEQFF

J: TRBJ1-6
V: TRBV7-2
size: many
D: NA
DNA: TGTGCCAGCAGCCCGAGCGGGACTCATTCACCCCTCCACTTT
CDR3: CASSPSGTHSPLHF

J: TRBJ2-3
V: TRBV7-2
size: many
D: TRBD2
DNA: TGTGCCAGCACCCCATTGGGGAGGGGTACAGATACGCAGTATTTT
CDR3: CASTPLGRGTDTQYF

J: TRBJ2-7
V: TRBV28
size: many
D: TRBD1
DNA: TGTGCCAGCAGTTTTGTCGGGACAGATAAAACCTACGAGCAGTACTTC
CDR3: CASSFVGTDKTYEQYF

J: TRBJ2-2
V: TRBV7-3
size: many
D: NA
DNA: TGTGCCAGCAGCTTCATTGGAGGGTCGAACACCGGGGAGCTGTTTTTT
CDR3: CASSFIGGSNTGELFF

J: TRBJ2-7
V: TRBV25-1
size: many
D: NA
DNA: TGTGCCAGCAGTGATTTGTACCAGACCTACGAGCAGTACTTC
CDR3: CASSDLYQTYEQYF

J: TRBJ1-4
V: TRBV6-6
size: many
D: NA
DNA: TGTGCCGGGGGCCTTAATGAAAAACTGTTTTTT
CDR3: CAGGLNEKLFF

J: TRBJ2-3
V: TRBV7-9
size: few
D: NA
DNA: TGTGCCAGCAGCCCCTCTAGGGCGCAGTATTTT
CDR3: CASSPSRAQYF

J: TRBJ2-1
V: TRBV9
size: many
D: TRBD2
DNA: TGTGCCAGCAGCGTAGTCCCAGCGGGAGTCCCCTACAATGAGCAGTTCTTC
CDR3: CASSVVPAGVPYNEQFF

J: TRBJ2-1
V: TRBV2
size: NA
D: NA
DNA: TGTGCCAGCAGTGCCCTGTCGGACCGCACCGGCAATGAGCAGTTCTTC
CDR3: CASSALSDRTGNEQFF

J: TRBJ2-3
V: TRBV20-1
size: many
D: TRBD1
DNA: TGCAGTGCCCAGTCAGGGGGCGGAAGGAATACGCAGTATTTT
CDR3: CSAQSGGGRNTQYF

J: TRBJ1-2
V: TRBV12-3/TRBV12-4
size: many
D: NA
DNA: TGTGCCAGCAGTTTAGGAGTTATGGCCGGCTACACCTTC
CDR3: CASSLGVMAGYTF

J: TRBJ2-7
V: TRBV6-6
size: few
D: NA
DNA: TGTGCCAGCAGCCGACAGGAATACGAGCAGTACTTC
CDR3: CASSRQEYEQYF

J: TRBJ1-2
V: TRBV6-5
size: NA
D: TRBD1
DNA: TGTGCCAGCAGTACGACAGGGAGAGGCTATGGCTACACCTTC
CDR3: CASSTTGRGYGYTF

J: TRBJ2-7
V: TRBV2
size: few
D: NA
DNA: TGTGCCAGCAGAGTGAACTCCTACGAGCAGTACTTC
CDR3: CASRVNSYEQYF

J: TRBJ2-2
V: TRBV7-3
size: many
D: NA
DNA: TGTGCCAGCAGCTTAACAGGGGCTACCACCGGGGAGCTGTTTTTT
CDR3: CASSLTGATTGELFF

J: TRBJ1-1
V: TRBV7-2
size: many
D: NA
DNA: TGTGCCAGCAGCTCGAATGGGCGAAACACTGAAGCTTTCTTT
CDR3: CASSSNGRNTEAFF

J: TRBJ1-6
V: TRBV7-9
size: many
D: NA
DNA: TGTGCCAGCAGCCGGGACCTGGGTTCACCCCTCCACTTT
CDR3: CASSRDLGSPLHF

J: TRBJ1-1
V: TRBV20-1
size: many
D: NA
DNA: TGCAGTGCTCGTCCGGCAGGGAGGGAGATAGCTTTCTTT
CDR3: CSARPAGREIAFF

J: TRBJ1-1
V: TRBV5-1
size: many
D: NA
DNA: TGCGCCAGCACGTTCTCCAGGGCAGGAGATACTGAAGCTTTCTTT
CDR3: CASTFSRAGDTEAFF

J: TRBJ2-2
V: TRBV20-1
size: few
D: NA
DNA: TGCAGTGCTAAACCGGGCCCCCTGGCCGGGGAGCTGTTTTTT
CDR3: CSAKPGPLAGELFF

J: TRBJ2-3
V: TRBV20-1
size: many
D: NA
DNA: TGCAGTGCTCCTAGGGGGTCCACAGATACGCAGTATTTT
CDR3: CSAPRGSTDTQYF

J: TRBJ1-5
V: TRBV28
size: many
D: NA
DNA: TGTGCCAGCAGTTTCAGGAGTAGCAATCAGCCCCAGCATTTT
CDR3: CASSFRSSNQPQHF

J: TRBJ1-2
V: TRBV20-1
size: many
D: NA
DNA: TGCAGTGCTCCACGCGGGCAGAGAGGCGGCTATGGCTACACCTTC
CDR3: CSAPRGQRGGYGYTF

J: TRBJ2-7
V: TRBV4-2
size: many
D: TRBD1
DNA: TGTGCCAGCAGCCAAGATGGGGGACAGGATTACGAGCAGTACTTC
CDR3: CASSQDGGQDYEQYF

J: TRBJ1-1
V: TRBV6-5
size: NA
D: NA
DNA: TGTGCCAGCAGTGAAAGGGGGTTGTATGCTTTCTTT
CDR3: CASSERGLYAFF

J: TRBJ2-3
V: TRBV7-6
size: many
D: NA
DNA: TGTGCCAGCAGCTTATGGGGGAGGGATACGCAGTATTTT
CDR3: CASSLWGRDTQYF

J: TRBJ1-5
V: TRBV6-2/TRBV6-3
size: many
D: NA
DNA: TGTGCCAGCAGAACCTCGGGTCAGCCCCAGCATTTT
CDR3: CASRTSGQPQHF

J: TRBJ2-5
V: TRBV6-1
size: many
D: NA
DNA: TGTGCCAGCAGTCTACGAGTCGGAGAGACCCAGTACTTC
CDR3: CASSLRVGETQYF

J: TRBJ1-1
V: TRBV6-6
size: many
D: NA
DNA: TGTGCCAGCAGTACCGGGGTCCCGCCTGAGGCTGAAGCTTTCTTT
CDR3: CASSTGVPPEAEAFF

J: TRBJ1-6
V: TRBV4-3
size: medium-sized
D: NA
DNA: TGCGCCAGCAGCCAAGATTCCGACCGAAATTCACCCCTCCACTTT
CDR3: CASSQDSDRNSPLHF

J: TRBJ1-2
V: TRBV20-1
size: NA
D: NA
DNA: TGCAGTGCTAGAGATCCCCAGGGGTCCCGATGGGATGGCTACACCTTC
CDR3: CSARDPQGSRWDGYTF

J: TRBJ2-1
V: TRBV3-1
size: NA
D: NA
DNA: TGTGCCAGCATAGGGGGGAGCCCCTACAATGAGCAGTTCTTC
CDR3: CASIGGSPYNEQFF

J: TRBJ2-5
V: TRBV21-1
size: few
D: NA
DNA: TGTGCCAGCAGCAAAGTAAGAACGGGAGCGAACTTC
CDR3: CASSKVRTGANF

J: TRBJ1-4
V: TRBV28
size: many
D: TRBD1
DNA: TGTGCCGCCCGGGACAGTAATAATGAAAAACTGTTTTTT
CDR3: CAARDSNNEKLFF

J: TRBJ2-1
V: TRBV19
size: many
D: NA
DNA: TGTGCCAGTAGTATGAGGGGGGCGAACAATGAGCAGTTCTTC
CDR3: CASSMRGANNEQFF

J: TRBJ2-4
V: TRBV7-7
size: NA
D: TRBD1
DNA: TGTGCCAGCAGCCCGCACAGGGGGCTCTTAGCCAAAAACATTCAGTACTTC
CDR3: CASSPHRGLLAKNIQYF

J: TRBJ1-1
V: TRBV12-3/TRBV12-4
size: many
D: NA
DNA: TGTGCCAGCAGCCGGGGACAGAACACTGAAGCTTTCTTT
CDR3: CASSRGQNTEAFF

J: TRBJ1-2
V: TRBV5-4
size: many
D: NA
DNA: TGTGCCAGCAGCAATGTACAGGGTTATGGCTACACCTTC
CDR3: CASSNVQGYGYTF

J: TRBJ1-1
V: TRBV7-9
size: many
D: NA
DNA: TGTGCCAGCAGCTTAGACGGTTCCAGCACTGAAGCTTTCTTT
CDR3: CASSLDGSSTEAFF

J: TRBJ2-3
V: TRBV20-1
size: few
D: NA
DNA: TGCAGTGCGATCGCGCCAGTCACAGATACGCAGTATTTT
CDR3: CSAIAPVTDTQYF

J: TRBJ2-2
V: TRBV9
size: few
D: NA
DNA: TGTGCCAGCAGCGTAGAGTTTAGGAACACCGGGGAGCTGTTTTTT
CDR3: CASSVEFRNTGELFF

J: TRBJ2-1
V: TRBV12-3/TRBV12-4
size: few
D: TRBD2
DNA: TGTGCCAGCAGTCATCCCCTAGCGGGTCCCTCCTCCTACAATGAGCAGTTCTTC
CDR3: CASSHPLAGPSSYNEQFF

J: TRBJ1-2
V: TRBV27
size: NA
D: NA
DNA: TGTGCCAGCAGTTTAACGGTGTCAGCCCCTGGGCGCTACACCTTC
CDR3: CASSLTVSAPGRYTF